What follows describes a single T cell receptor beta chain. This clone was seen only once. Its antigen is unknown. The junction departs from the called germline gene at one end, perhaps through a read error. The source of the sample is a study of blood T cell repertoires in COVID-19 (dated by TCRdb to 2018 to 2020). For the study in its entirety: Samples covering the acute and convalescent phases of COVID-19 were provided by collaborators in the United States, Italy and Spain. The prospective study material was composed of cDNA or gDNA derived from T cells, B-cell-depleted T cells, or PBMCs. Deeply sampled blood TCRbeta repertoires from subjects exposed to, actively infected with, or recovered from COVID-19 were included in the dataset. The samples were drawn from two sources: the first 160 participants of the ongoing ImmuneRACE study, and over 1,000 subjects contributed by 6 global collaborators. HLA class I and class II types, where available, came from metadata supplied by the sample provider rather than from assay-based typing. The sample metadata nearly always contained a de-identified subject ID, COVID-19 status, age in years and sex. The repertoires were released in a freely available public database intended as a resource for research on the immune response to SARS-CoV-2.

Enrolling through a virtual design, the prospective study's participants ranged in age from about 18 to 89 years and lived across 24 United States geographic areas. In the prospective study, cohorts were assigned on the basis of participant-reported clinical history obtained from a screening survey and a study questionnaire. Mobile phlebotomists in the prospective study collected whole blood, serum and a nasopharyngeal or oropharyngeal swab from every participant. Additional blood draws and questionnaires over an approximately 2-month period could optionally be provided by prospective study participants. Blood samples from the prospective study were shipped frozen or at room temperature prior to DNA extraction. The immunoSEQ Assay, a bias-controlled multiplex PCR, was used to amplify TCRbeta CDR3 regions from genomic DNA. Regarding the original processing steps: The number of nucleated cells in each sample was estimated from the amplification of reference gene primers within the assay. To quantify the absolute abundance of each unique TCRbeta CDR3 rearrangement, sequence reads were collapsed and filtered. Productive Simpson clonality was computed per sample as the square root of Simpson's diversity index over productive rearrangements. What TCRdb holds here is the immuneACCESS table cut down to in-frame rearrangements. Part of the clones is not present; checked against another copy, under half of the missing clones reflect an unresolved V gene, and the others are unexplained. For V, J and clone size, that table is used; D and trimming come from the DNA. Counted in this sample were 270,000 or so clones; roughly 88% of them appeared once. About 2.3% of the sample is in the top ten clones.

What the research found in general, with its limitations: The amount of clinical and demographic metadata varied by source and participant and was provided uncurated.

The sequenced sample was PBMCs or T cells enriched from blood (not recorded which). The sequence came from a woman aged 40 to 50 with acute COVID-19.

CDR3 loop: CSVRQGAYEQYF. Here is the DNA: TGCAGCGTGCGACAGGGGGCCTATGAGCAGTACTTC. The V gene is TRBV29-1 and the J gene is TRBJ2-7, and 10 junction bases match TRBD1. The CDR3 covers 12 residues, taking in both the cysteine and the phenylalanine. Kept here is only the CDR3 DNA, which spans 36 bases and is read in frame from base 1. The germline V gene sets CDR1 to SQVTM and CDR2 to ANQGSEA.